This TCR beta chain was observed in a study of T cell responses to AZD1222 COVID-19 vaccine (dated by TCRdb to the early 2020s). In the study overall: AZD1222 recipients with second doses at about 4 weeks or about 12 weeks were pooled, because spike-specific TCR depth and breadth did not differ between schedules. TCR sequencing was performed for 230 to 250 trial participants, of whom about 200 were given two doses of AZD1222 and some 25 were given two doses of MenACWY control vaccine. Trial participants were enrolled into age subgroups of 18-55, 56-69 and 70-plus years, which contained roughly 150, 30 and 60 TCR-sequenced participants, respectively. Points the paper makes about the study in general: Nearly half of unique spike-specific TCRs reportedly recognized epitopes outside regions mutated in the B.1.351 and B.1.1.7 variants. Conclusions about previously exposed vaccinees are limited, since just five or six AZD1222 recipients were seropositive for SARS-CoV-2 at baseline. Because no samples from the day 14 peak response were available, repertoires could be characterized only after the peak T cell response. Participants were mostly white British, with more females than males. The authors suggested clonal diversity may have been underestimated. After two AZD1222 doses, spike-specific TCR breadth and depth were significantly higher than at day 0 and than in MenACWY recipients. Vaccine-associated CD4 TCRs spanned the whole spike protein, with dominant responses in regions 160-218 and 743-854. In the small 56-69-year group, the increase in depth fell short of significance, most likely because of low power.

The sample's time point label is to be understood as: baseline before first vaccination. Vaccinee samples came from UK trials COV001 and COV002, including a single-blind randomized controlled phase 2/3 trial of AZD1222 (ChAdOx1 nCoV-19) in healthy adults. For TCRbeta chain sequencing, PBMC samples were collected from trial participants at day 0 and at day 28 after the second dose. The CDR3 regions of human TCRbeta chains were subjected to immunosequencing. Per the original workflow: Repertoire TCRs were matched against a reference library of SARS-CoV-2-specific TCRs generated with the MIRA antigen-specificity platform. Breadth meant the fraction of unique TCRs that were SARS-CoV-2-associated, whereas depth meant the fraction of total T cells that were SARS-CoV-2-associated. Each spike-specific TCR was assigned to its reactive spike region and to a CD4 or CD8 class using the MIRA data. Log10-transformed breadth and depth values were compared by one-way ANOVA with Sidak's multiple comparisons tests. TCRdb provides this immuneACCESS table in a form limited to in-frame rearrangements. Some clones are lacking; in checked studies, under half of them reflect an unresolved V gene, and why the rest are absent is not known. D and trimming come from the DNA, and the V and J calls and clone size come from that table. This sample has 100,000 to 130,000 clones in its table, and around 87% of those were observed once. 3.5% to 5% of the sample comes from the top ten.

This clone was counted once. The antigen it recognizes is unknown. Base qualities are not at hand, and no much larger clone is one base apart. Cut back by 3 bases and 3 bases, the V and J ends lie 15 bases apart. Taken from cysteine to phenylalanine, the CDR3 has 16 residues. The DNA shown is the 48-base CDR3, in frame from base 1. The CDR1 and CDR2 encoded by the germline V gene (reference sequence) are LNHDA and SQIVND. This sequence was found in an adult in good health. The sequence links TRBV19 to TRBJ2-1; the D call is possibly TRBD1 or TRBD2, each sharing 5 bases. This material consisted of peripheral blood, taken on day 0 of AZD1222 vaccination. The DNA reads TGTGCCAGTAGTATGGGACGGGGACCCATCTACAATGAGCAGTTCTTC. This codes for CASSMGRGPIYNEQFF.